This record concerns one T cell receptor (beta chain) sequence. Clones were sequenced by immunoSEQ multiplex PCR, and TCRdb holds only the in-frame ones, with some missing. The table shows roughly 80,000 clones, with over 85% occurring only once. Trimming stripped 6 bases from V and 4 bases from J, with 18 bases between. The CDR3 has 15 residues. The germline gives CDR1 SNHLY, CDR2 FYNNEI. The data were obtained in a study of control samples from healthy donors and cancer patients. Specimen: blood. The TCR originated in a man over 45 in good health. The chain has TRBV2 and TRBJ2-5; perhaps D is TRBD1 or TRBD2 (7 bases each). The CDR3 region has the DNA TGTGCCAGCAGCGGCATACCCAGGGGGGGAGAGACCCAGTACTTC. It specifies CASSGIPRGGETQYF.